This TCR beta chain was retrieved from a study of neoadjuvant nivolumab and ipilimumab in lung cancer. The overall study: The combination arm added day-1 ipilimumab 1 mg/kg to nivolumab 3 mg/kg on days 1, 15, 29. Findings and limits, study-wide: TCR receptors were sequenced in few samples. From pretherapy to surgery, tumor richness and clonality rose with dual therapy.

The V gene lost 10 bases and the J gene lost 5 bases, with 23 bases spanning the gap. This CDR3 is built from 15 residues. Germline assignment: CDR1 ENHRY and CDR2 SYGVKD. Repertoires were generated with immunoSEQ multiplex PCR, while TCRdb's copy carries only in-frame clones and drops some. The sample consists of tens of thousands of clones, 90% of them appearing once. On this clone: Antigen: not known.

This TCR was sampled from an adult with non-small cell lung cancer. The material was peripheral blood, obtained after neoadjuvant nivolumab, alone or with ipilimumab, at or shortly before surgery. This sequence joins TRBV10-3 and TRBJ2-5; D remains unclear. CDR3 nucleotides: TGTGCCAGCTCCCTGGGCCCCTCGTCCTCTGAGACCCAGTACTTC. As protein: CASSLGPSSSETQYF.